The 30 T cell receptor beta chains below all came from one sample that was sequenced in a study of CD8 T cells in ankylosing spondylitis. MiXCR was run by TCRdb on the 5' RACE reads, yielding one entry per CDR3 protein. The sample records 700,000 or so distinct CDR3 sequences, around a fifth being singletons. Study results and limitations: Made up of eight highly homologous variants, a TCR beta motif appeared characteristic of ankylosing spondylitis blood.

The antigens these receptors bind are not known. The sample consisted of blood, either unsorted or a sorted T cell fraction (not recorded which). The receptors originated from a male donor with ankylosing spondylitis.

The genes are TRBV18 and TRBJ2-1; TRBD2 matches at 12 bases. Trimming removed 0 bases from V and 10 bases from J; junction bases left unmatched: 10. There are 17 residues in the CDR3. The germline gives CDR1 KGHSH, CDR2 LQKENI. The CDR3 sequence: CASSPPNRLAGGDEQFF. In DNA form, the CDR3 reads TGTGCCAGCTCACCACCCAACCGTCTAGCGGGAGGGGACGAGCAGTTCTTC.

The table lists this clonotype with a few counts. This chain connects TRBV6-5 to TRBJ2-2, with 12 bases aligning to TRBD2. Germline CDR1 reads MNHEY; CDR2 reads SVGAGI. Trimming cost V 0 bases and J 4 bases; bases outside gene matches: 0. CDR3 length equals 16 residues. The DNA for the CDR3 is TGTGCCAGCAGTTACTCGACTAGCGGGAGCACCGGGGAGCTGTTTTTT. Its protein product is CASSYSTSGSTGELFF.

The V call is TRBV4-1, the J call TRBJ2-3; D possibly corresponds to TRBD2 (6 bases). Looked up from germline, CDR1 is MGHRA and CDR2 is YSYEKL. Trimming left V 1 base short and J 3 bases short, with 11 bases between. The CDR3 extends over 15 amino acids. The CDR3: CASSQVAGTTDTQYF. The CDR3 DNA sequence: TGCGCCAGCAGCCAAGTTGCGGGAACGACAGATACGCAGTATTTT.

The chain combines TRBV15 with TRBJ1-5, with D maybe TRBD1 (6 bases). From germline, CDR1 is LNHNV and CDR2 YYDKDF (reference sequence). Trimming took 4 bases from V and 4 from J, leaving 8 bases between them. The CDR3 loop spans 13 amino acids. The CDR3 spells CATSNGQNQPQHF. The CDR3 DNA reads TGTGCCACCAGCAACGGACAGAATCAGCCCCAGCATTTT.

This clonotype was detected only a few times. The rearrangement uses TRBV7-2 and TRBJ2-3; TRBD2 matches at 8 bases. CDR1 is SGHTA and CDR2 is FQGNSA in the germline V gene. V dropped 1 base and J dropped 1; count of bases not matched to a gene: 4. This CDR3 region has 16 residues. The chain's CDR3 is CASSLERAGGTDTQYF. CDR3 in DNA: TGTGCCAGCAGCTTAGAAAGAGCGGGAGGCACAGATACGCAGTATTTT.

This sequence joins TRBV24-1 and TRBJ1-2; TRBD1 agrees at 7 bases. This CDR3 is 16 amino acids long. Germline loops: CDR1 KGHDR, CDR2 SFDVKD. Trimming took 4 bases from V and 4 from J; bases not matched to a gene: 11. CDR3 in amino acids: CATSDYTGTAPYGYTF. The CDR3 DNA reads TGTGCCACCAGTGACTACACCGGGACAGCGCCCTATGGCTACACCTTC.

This clonotype has more than one count but fewer than ten. The CDR3 coding sequence is TGCGCCAGCAGCCCTGGTGGAGTGATGAACACTGAAGCTTTCTTT. It codes for CASSPGGVMNTEAFF. The J gene is TRBJ1-1, the V gene TRBV5-1; no firm D call. V lost 4 bases to trimming and J lost 0 bases, with 13 bases between them. The CDR3 totals 15 residues. Germline CDR1 and CDR2: SGHRS and YFSETQ.

This clonotype has just a few counts. The chain is built from TRBV11-1 and TRBJ2-7, with D perhaps TRBD1 (5 bases). In germline, CDR1 is SGHAT, CDR2 FQDESV (reference sequence). The CDR3 totals 14 residues. The germline V and J ends were trimmed by 1 base and 3 bases, with 10 bases remaining between them. The DNA for the CDR3 is TGTGCCAGCAGCTTAGTCCCCGACAGCTACGAGCAGTACTTC. Translation gives CASSLVPDSYEQYF.

The chain links TRBV27 to TRBJ2-3; D is ambiguous. Trimming cost V 1 base and J 0 bases, with 8 bases left between them. Germline V CDR1 and CDR2: MNHEY, SMNVEV (reference sequence). This CDR3 spans 15 amino acids. CDR3 protein: CASSLFGPSTDTQYF. The DNA of the CDR3 is TGTGCCAGCAGTTTATTTGGACCGAGCACAGATACGCAGTATTTT.

CDR3 DNA sequence: TGTGCCAGCAGCCCAGGGACAACCCTGACTGAAGCTTTCTTT. This codes for CASSPGTTLTEAFF. The chain links TRBV9 to TRBJ1-1, with D possibly matching TRBD1 (6 bases). The V end lost 4 bases, the J end lost 5 bases, and 15 bases lay between the germline ends. The CDR3 runs to 14 residues. Germline V lookup: CDR1 SGDLS, CDR2 YYNGEE.

The chain carries TRBV5-6 and TRBJ2-7, with D possibly matching TRBD2 (6 bases). Germline V CDR1 and CDR2: SGHDT, YYEEEE. V gave up 2 bases and J gave up 7 bases, with 10 bases separating them. CDR3 length: 12 residues. The CDR3, as DNA: TGTGCCAGCAGCTTCTTGCGGGAAGAGCAGTACTTC. This translates into CASSFLREEQYF.

A few counts support this clonotype. The J gene is TRBJ1-2, the V gene TRBV30, with D unclear. The CDR3 length is 14 residues. Germline V gene lookup returns CDR1 GTSNPN and CDR2 SVGIG (reference sequence). Trimming removed 2 bases at V and 3 bases at J, with 13 bases between. This chain's CDR3 is CAWSQVPAYYGYTF. In DNA, the CDR3 is TGTGCCTGGAGTCAGGTCCCGGCTTACTATGGCTACACCTTC.

The rearrangement joins TRBV29-1 to TRBJ2-5; no clear D. V was shortened by 0 bases and J by 0 bases, with 11 bases between the two germline ends. Germline V CDR1 and CDR2: SQVTM, ANQGSEA. The CDR3 totals 15 residues. CDR3 nucleotides: TGCAGCGTTGAAGATCTTTCGGTTTACCAAGAGACCCAGTACTTC. Its protein product is CSVEDLSVYQETQYF.

V gene TRBV20-1 combines with J gene TRBJ2-5; 8 bases are shared with TRBD2. J gave up 7 bases and V 7 bases, and 11 bases lay outside the gene matches. Germline values: CDR1 DFQATT, CDR2 SNEGSKA (reference sequence). This CDR3 has 13 residues. The CDR3 is CSVTSGTIGTQYF. As DNA, the CDR3 is TGCAGTGTCACTAGCGGTACTATCGGGACCCAGTACTTC.

This clonotype was found a few times. The chain joins TRBV20-1 to TRBJ1-3; the match to TRBD1 covers 7 bases. V was pared by 3 bases and J by 0 bases, with 8 bases of the junction left unmatched. This CDR3 comprises 16 residues. The germline gives CDR1 DFQATT, CDR2 SNEGSKA (reference sequence). The CDR3 sequence: CSASPYRGSSGNTIYF. The CDR3 coding sequence is TGCAGTGCTAGTCCCTACAGGGGCAGCTCTGGAAACACCATATATTTT.

This clonotype was observed a handful of times. Here the CDR3 reads CSARAGGGLRYGNTEAFF. The CDR3 DNA reads as TGCAGTGCTAGAGCTGGCGGGGGGCTTAGATATGGGAACACTGAAGCTTTCTTT. V gene TRBV20-1 combines with J gene TRBJ1-1; weak D call: TRBD1 (6 bases). This CDR3 is built from 18 residues. The V gene's germline CDR1 is DFQATT and CDR2 SNEGSKA (reference sequence). V was shortened by 1 base and J by 1 base, with 22 bases between the two germline ends.

The genes are TRBV15 and TRBJ2-1; D call uncertain. In germline, CDR1 is LNHNV, CDR2 YYDKDF (reference sequence). This CDR3 spans 13 amino acids. Trimming removed 1 base from V and 5 bases from J, with 6 bases in between. CDR3 sequence reads: CATSRGWDNEQFF. Here the CDR3 DNA reads TGTGCCACCAGCAGAGGGTGGGACAATGAGCAGTTCTTC. Full variable domain (missing parts from reference TRBV15 and TRBJ2-1): DAMVIQNPRYQVTQFGKPVTLSCSQTLNHNVMYWYQQKSSQAPKLLFHYYDKDFNNEADTPDNFQSRRPNTSFCFLDIRSPGLGDTAMYLCATSRGWDNEQFFGPGTRLTVL.

This clonotype was counted between two and nine times. The gene calls are TRBV20-1 and TRBJ2-7, with D perhaps matching TRBD1 or TRBD2 (7 bases each). The V end was cut by 4 bases, the J end by 4 bases, with 11 bases between. The CDR3 spans 12 residues. Germline CDR1 DFQATT, CDR2 SNEGSKA (reference sequence). This CDR3 is CSATRGGYEQYF. Written as DNA, the CDR3 is TGCAGTGCTACCAGGGGGGGATACGAGCAGTACTTC.

This clonotype has a count of ten or more. The chain links TRBV28 to TRBJ1-3; D not resolved. V lost 2 bases to trimming and J lost 0 bases, with 17 bases between them. The CDR3 length is 18 residues. The germline gives CDR1 MDHEN, CDR2 SYDVKM. The CDR3 DNA reads as TGTGCCAGCAGTTTAGCAACTTGGCAGGCAAACTCTGGAAACACCATATATTTT. This gives the protein CASSLATWQANSGNTIYF.

V gene TRBV12-3 or TRBV12-4 combines with J gene TRBJ1-2; D remains unclear. V gave up 6 bases and J gave up 12 bases, with 17 bases separating them. This CDR3 spans 12 amino acids. In DNA, the CDR3 is TGTGCCAGCAGCTCGGACTTCGGAGGAAACACCTTC. Translation: CASSSDFGGNTF.

This clonotype was seen more than once but under ten times. The rearrangement links TRBV9 to TRBJ2-1, with 12 bases fitting TRBD2. This CDR3 is built from 17 residues. CDR1 SGDLS and CDR2 YYNGEE come from the germline V gene. The V segment lost 0 bases and the J segment 6 bases; nucleotides outside the gene matches: 7. The DNA of the CDR3 is TGTGCCAGCAGCGTAGGGTCTAGCGGGAGGGCCTTCAATGAGCAGTTCTTC. Amino acids: CASSVGSSGRAFNEQFF.

V usage is TRBV5-1 and J usage is TRBJ2-1; no definite D call. The length of the CDR3 is 15 residues. V lost 6 bases and J lost 0, with 13 bases in between. From germline, CDR1 is SGHRS and CDR2 YFSETQ. The CDR3: CASTPLGFSYNEQFF. The CDR3 DNA is TGCGCCAGCACCCCTTTGGGGTTCTCCTACAATGAGCAGTTCTTC.

The rearrangement uses TRBV4-2 and TRBJ2-3; no clear D gene. This CDR3 has 17 residues. Germline CDR1 reads LGHNA; CDR2 reads YNFKEQ. The ends were cut back, 0 bases at V and 2 bases at J, with 15 bases in the middle. The CDR3 DNA follows: TGTGCCAGCAGCCAAGATCGGGCACAGAGCTACACAGATACGCAGTATTTT. Its translation: CASSQDRAQSYTDTQYF.

This clonotype was seen only a few times. The gene calls are TRBV15 and TRBJ1-4; D remains unclear. V lost 0 bases to trimming and J lost 0 bases, with 8 bases between them. This CDR3 contains 16 residues. CDR1 LNHNV and CDR2 YYDKDF come from the germline V gene (reference sequence). The CDR3 DNA reads TGTGCCACCAGCAGAGACTGGGAATCAACTAATGAAAAACTGTTTTTT. Translating it yields CATSRDWESTNEKLFF. Together with reference TRBV15 and TRBJ1-4, the CDR3 gives the full variable domain: DAMVIQNPRYQVTQFGKPVTLSCSQTLNHNVMYWYQQKSSQAPKLLFHYYDKDFNNEADTPDNFQSRRPNTSFCFLDIRSPGLGDTAMYLCATSRDWESTNEKLFFGSGTQLSVL.

The CDR3 loop is CASSMRMVLRPGGGEQFF. The CDR3, as DNA: TGTGCCAGTAGTATGAGGATGGTTCTACGACCAGGGGGTGGTGAGCAGTTCTTC. V and J are TRBV19 and TRBJ2-1, with 7 bases that match TRBD1. This CDR3 has 18 residues. Germline CDR1 is LNHDA and CDR2 is SQIVND (reference sequence). With 3 bases clipped from V and 9 bases from J, the junction kept 20 bases outside the gene matches.

This chain joins TRBV7-6 and TRBJ2-1; 12 bases are a match to TRBD2. Trimming at V came to 2 bases and at J to 0 bases, leaving 11 bases not matched to a gene. Germline V lookup: CDR1 SGHVS, CDR2 FNYEAQ. CDR3 length: 20 amino acids. CDR3 in amino acids: CASSLRTSGEFTYSYNEQFF. The CDR3 nucleotides are TGTGCCAGCAGCTTACGGACTAGCGGGGAATTCACCTACTCCTACAATGAGCAGTTCTTC. Full variable domain (rest looked up from reference TRBV7-6 and TRBJ2-1): GAGVSQSPRYKVTKRGQDVALRCDPISGHVSLYWYRQALGQGPEFLTYFNYEAQQDKSGLPNDRFSAERPEGSISTLTIQRTEQRDSAMYRCASSLRTSGEFTYSYNEQFFGPGTRLTVL.

The table lists this clonotype with a few counts. The chain links TRBV28 to TRBJ2-1; D is unresolved. Trimming shortened V by 2 bases and J by 14 bases, and 10 bases separated the two germline ends. The CDR3 length is 11 residues. Germline loops: CDR1 MDHEN, CDR2 SYDVKM. CDR3 sequence (DNA): TGTGCCAGCAGTTTAGGGTCGGATGAGTTCTTC. Its translation: CASSLGSDEFF.

This chain joins TRBV27 and TRBJ1-6; tentatively, D is TRBD1 (5 bases). The CDR3 runs to 14 residues. Germline CDR1 reads MNHEY; CDR2 reads SMNVEV (reference sequence). V was cut by 2 bases and J by 7 bases, with 9 bases left in between. DNA of the CDR3: TGTGCCAGCAGTTTACGGGGCCCAAATTCACCCCTCCACTTT. This sequence encodes CASSLRGPNSPLHF.

The rearrangement joins TRBV27 to TRBJ2-1; the match to TRBD2 covers 12 bases. The CDR3 has 16 amino acids. Trimming cost V 8 bases and J 4 bases; bases outside gene matches: 9. CDR1 MNHEY and CDR2 SMNVEV come from the germline V gene (reference sequence). The CDR3 region has the DNA TGTGCCAGCCGTCCCGGGACTAGCGGGCAGTACAATGAGCAGTTCTTC. Translating it yields CASRPGTSGQYNEQFF.

This clonotype was counted between two and nine times. This chain connects TRBV10-3 to TRBJ2-1, with TRBD2 matching over 8 bases. Germline assignment: CDR1 ENHRY and CDR2 SYGVKD. V gave up 0 bases and J gave up 6 bases; unmatched junction bases: 10. The CDR3 contains 17 residues. CDR3 sequence reads: CAISESKAAGVGNEQFF. Written as DNA, the CDR3 is TGTGCCATCAGTGAGTCCAAAGCAGCGGGAGTGGGCAATGAGCAGTTCTTC.